A selection of T cell receptor beta chains follows, all from one sample in a study of Graves' ophthalmopathy and Graves' hyperthyroidism. MiXCR was run by TCRdb on the multiplex PCR reads, yielding one entry per CDR3 protein. The data show hundreds of thousands of distinct CDR3 sequences, with 22% seen just once and around 6.5% held by the top ten. Sequencing input: peripheral blood. The origin of the receptors is a woman younger than 30 with stable Graves' hyperthyroidism. Some clones in this sample may be carry-over from other donors' samples. CDR3s include the opening cysteine and the closing phenylalanine or tryptophan. D genes are given only for firm matches. Size is omitted from some rows. Given values are once, few, many or a class for expanded clones.

V	J	D	size	CDR3	DNA
TRBV12-3/TRBV12-4	TRBJ1-1	-	few	CASHTGGGEAFF	TGTGCCAGCCATACGGGGGGCGGTGAAGCTTTCTTT
TRBV12-3/TRBV12-4	TRBJ1-2	TRBD1	-	CASSLWTGKGGYTF	TGTGCCAGCAGTTTATGGACAGGGAAGGGTGGCTACACCTTC
TRBV5-1	TRBJ1-2	-	few	CASSSGDWVPGYTF	TGCGCCAGCAGCTCAGGTGACTGGGTTCCTGGCTACACCTTC
TRBV20-1	TRBJ2-5	TRBD1	many	CSAEQGRETQYF	TGCAGTGCTGAACAGGGGCGGGAGACCCAGTACTTC
TRBV6-2/TRBV6-3	TRBJ2-2	-	many	CASSYRTLYTVNTGELFF	TGTGCCAGCAGTTACAGGACATTATATACAGTGAACACCGGGGAGCTGTTTTTT
TRBV9	TRBJ1-3	-	many	CASSVAEDTIYF	TGTGCCAGCAGCGTAGCTGAAGACACCATATATTTT
TRBV29-1	TRBJ1-2	TRBD1	many	CSVELGTGGRSYGYTF	TGCAGCGTTGAACTTGGGACAGGGGGAAGGAGCTATGGCTACACCTTC
TRBV14	TRBJ1-1	-	many	CASSRTGRGPRMNTEAFF	TGTGCCAGCAGCCGAACCGGTCGGGGGCCCCGCATGAACACTGAAGCTTTCTTT
TRBV2	TRBJ2-5	-	many	CASRLTIGETQYF	TGTGCCAGCAGGCTGACAATCGGAGAGACCCAGTACTTC
TRBV6-1	TRBJ1-1	TRBD1	many	CASSPTGGALAFF	TGTGCCAGCAGTCCTACAGGGGGGGCTTTAGCTTTCTTT
TRBV25-1	TRBJ1-5	-	many	CASQGGSNQPQHF	TGTGCCAGCCAGGGTGGGAGCAATCAGCCCCAGCATTTT
TRBV28	TRBJ1-6	-	once	CASSFVRENSPLHF	TGTGCCAGCAGTTTTGTCAGGGAGAATTCACCCCTCCACTTT
TRBV7-3	TRBJ1-2	TRBD1	many	CASSVQGASGYTF	TGTGCCAGCAGCGTCCAGGGGGCGTCTGGCTACACCTTC
TRBV5-1	TRBJ2-7	-	-	CASSLDNTYEQYF	TGCGCCAGCAGCTTGGATAATACCTACGAGCAGTACTTC
TRBV30	TRBJ2-7	-	many	CAWSSSFYEQYF	TGTGCCTGGAGTTCTAGTTTCTACGAGCAGTACTTC
TRBV4-1	TRBJ1-2	TRBD1	many	CASSQDLNRGFYGYTF	TGCGCCAGCAGCCAAGACCTTAACAGGGGATTCTATGGCTACACCTTC
TRBV6-1	TRBJ1-6	-	once	CASTHDTRNSPLHF	TGTGCCAGCACCCACGACACGAGGAATTCACCCCTCCACTTT
TRBV10-1	TRBJ1-5	-	many	CASSEGGIDQPQHF	TGCGCCAGCAGTGAGGGGGGAATTGATCAGCCCCAGCATTTT
TRBV19	TRBJ1-2	-	many	CASSIDRQKNYGYTF	TGTGCCAGTAGTATAGACAGGCAGAAGAACTATGGCTACACCTTC
TRBV20-1	TRBJ1-2	TRBD1	many	CSAQKITGGYGYTF	TGCAGTGCTCAAAAAATAACAGGGGGCTATGGCTACACCTTC
TRBV2	TRBJ1-1	TRBD1	few	CASKETGTGRAFF	TGTGCCAGCAAAGAAACCGGGACAGGTAGGGCTTTCTTT
TRBV7-3	TRBJ1-1	-	many	CASSPNKAMNTEAFF	TGTGCCAGCAGCCCTAATAAGGCTATGAACACTGAAGCTTTCTTT
TRBV28	TRBJ1-1	-	-	CASSSPIAGITEAFF	TGTGCCAGCAGTTCCCCAATTGCGGGGATCACTGAAGCTTTCTTT
TRBV24-1	TRBJ1-2	TRBD1	-	CATQGTGAYGYTF	TGTGCCACCCAGGGGACAGGCGCCTATGGCTACACCTTC
TRBV2	TRBJ2-2	-	many	CASSEEITGELFF	TGTGCCAGCAGTGAAGAGATCACCGGGGAGCTGTTTTTT
TRBV12-3/TRBV12-4	TRBJ1-6	-	many	CASSLVPRGNSPLHF	TGTGCCAGCAGTTTGGTCCCGAGGGGAAATTCACCCCTCCACTTT
TRBV12-3/TRBV12-4	TRBJ1-2	-	few	CASSPDSKSYTF	TGTGCCAGCAGCCCCGACAGTAAAAGCTACACCTTC
TRBV6-5	TRBJ2-7	TRBD2	once	CASSYQGTSGSSYEQYF	TGTGCCAGCAGTTATCAAGGGACTAGCGGGAGCTCTTACGAGCAGTACTTC
TRBV28	TRBJ2-4	TRBD2	-	CASSRGLAGGPAKNIQYF	TGTGCCAGCAGTCGGGGACTAGCGGGGGGGCCGGCCAAAAACATTCAGTACTTC
TRBV7-2	TRBJ1-2	-	-	CASSLAWTDGYTF	TGTGCCAGCAGCTTAGCGTGGACCGATGGCTACACCTTC
TRBV6-2/TRBV6-3	TRBJ2-7	TRBD1	many	CASTPFRDRASYEQYF	TGTGCCAGCACCCCTTTCCGGGACAGGGCTTCCTACGAGCAGTACTTC
TRBV6-1	TRBJ1-2	-	-	CASSVPNYGYTF	TGTGCCAGCAGTGTCCCCAACTATGGATACACCTTC
TRBV27	TRBJ1-1	TRBD1	many	CASSLSGGYTEAFF	TGTGCCAGCAGTTTATCAGGGGGCTACACTGAAGCTTTCTTT
TRBV5-6	TRBJ2-5	TRBD2	few	CASSPPGLAAQETQYF	TGTGCCAGCAGCCCCCCGGGACTAGCGGCCCAAGAGACCCAGTACTTC
TRBV7-9	TRBJ2-5	TRBD1	many	CASSPTRTGGETQYF	TGTGCCAGCAGCCCAACCCGGACAGGGGGCGAGACCCAGTACTTC
TRBV27	TRBJ2-7	TRBD1	many	CASRKGQGSTYEQYF	TGTGCCAGCAGGAAAGGACAGGGGTCCACCTACGAGCAGTACTTC
TRBV4-1	TRBJ1-5	-	few	CASSQVGPAQPQHF	TGCGCCAGCAGCCAAGTGGGCCCTGCCCAGCCCCAGCATTTT
TRBV27	TRBJ2-7	-	many	CASRGGGRSYEQYF	TGTGCCAGCAGGGGAGGGGGCCGATCCTACGAGCAGTACTTC
TRBV28	TRBJ1-2	TRBD1	-	CASSLDRGLGGGYTF	TGTGCCAGCAGTTTGGACAGGGGGCTCGGGGGTGGCTACACCTTC
TRBV4-1	TRBJ2-7	-	many	CASSQEGPGSYEQYF	TGCGCCAGCAGCCAAGAAGGACCCGGCTCCTACGAGCAGTACTTC
TRBV30	TRBJ2-7	-	-	CAWSVGRDSEQYF	TGTGCCTGGAGTGTGGGCAGGGACTCCGAGCAGTACTTC
TRBV6-4	TRBJ1-1	-	-	CASPRSEASEAFF	TGTGCCAGCCCGCGGTCCGAAGCATCTGAAGCTTTCTTT
TRBV29-1	TRBJ1-1	-	many	CSSANQGNTEAFF	TGCAGCTCGGCGAACCAAGGGAACACTGAAGCTTTCTTT
TRBV10-3	TRBJ1-6	-	many	CAISESQNNSPLHF	TGTGCCATCAGTGAGTCCCAGAATAATTCACCCCTCCACTTT
TRBV30	TRBJ1-3	-	-	CAWATRGTRSGNTIYF	TGTGCCTGGGCGACGAGGGGAACCCGCTCTGGAAACACCATATATTTT
TRBV30	TRBJ1-1	TRBD1	once	CAITGQVNTEAFF	TGTGCCATCACGGGACAGGTGAACACTGAAGCTTTCTTT
TRBV12-3/TRBV12-4	TRBJ1-2	-	many	CASSPDPELGYTF	TGTGCCAGCAGTCCGGACCCGGAACTTGGCTACACCTTC
TRBV2	TRBJ1-1	-	-	CASSPQGSGAEAFF	TGTGCCAGCAGTCCGCAGGGGTCCGGGGCTGAAGCTTTCTTT
TRBV27	TRBJ1-3	-	-	CASSYMGAPGNTIYF	TGTGCCAGCAGTTATATGGGGGCGCCTGGAAACACCATATATTTT
TRBV6-1	TRBJ1-5	-	many	CASKGHTLNSNQPQHF	TGTGCCAGCAAGGGACATACGCTCAATAGCAATCAGCCCCAGCATTTT
TRBV6-5	TRBJ1-2	-	many	CASTWKTAPENYGYTF	TGTGCCAGCACCTGGAAAACAGCCCCGGAAAACTATGGCTACACCTTC
TRBV6-5	TRBJ1-1	-	many	CASSYSAGSIMNTEAFF	TGTGCCAGCAGTTACTCAGCGGGGTCCATAATGAACACTGAAGCTTTCTTT
TRBV10-2	TRBJ1-1	-	once	CASSDGAEAFF	TGCGCCAGCAGTGACGGGGCTGAAGCTTTCTTT
TRBV5-1	TRBJ1-2	TRBD1	many	CASSLATGGIYGYTF	TGCGCCAGCAGCTTGGCAACAGGGGGCATATATGGCTACACCTTC